The T cell receptor beta chain under discussion was sequenced for a study of shared clonotypes between healthy human individuals. Across the whole study: Three plates each covered CD4 naive and memory; CD8 naive two, CD8 memory one.

As handled by the study authors: Quality scores were absent from the junction-only immunoSEQ sequences, so filtering differed. Profiling relied on immunoSEQ multiplex PCR, and the TCRdb table lists in-frame clones only, not all of them. V, J and clone size are those of that table, while D and trimming were read from the DNA. The sample consists of 2 million to 3 million clones, 93% of them appearing once. To note about this clone: Its antigen is unknown.

Deletions cut 0 bases from V and 4 bases from J, with 4 bases between. This CDR3 has 13 amino acids. CDR1 LGHNA and CDR2 YNFKEQ come from the germline V gene. Study-wide results and limits: The study generally estimated greater richness for naive than memory subsets. Only blood underwent sampling, and tissue repertoires likely differ.

The clonotype comes from a man aged 18 to 29 in good health. Some clones in this sample may be carry-over from other donors' samples. Material: naive CD4+ T cells from PBMCs. Subset indicated: CD45RA+ positively selected. The rearrangement links TRBV4-2 to TRBJ1-3; D unclear. Here the CDR3 DNA reads TGTGCCAGCAGCCAAGAGGAGGGAAACACCATATATTTT. Translation gives CASSQEEGNTIYF.